This T cell receptor (beta chain) emerged from a study of human T cells and chemical hapten exposure. The CDR3 is made up of 15 amino acids. Per the germline V gene, CDR1 is MDHEN and CDR2 is SYDVKM. As to this clonotype: A read error may be the cause here, since a much bigger clone is one base away.

Via MiXCR, TCRdb re-called the RACE reads, giving one row per CDR3 protein. The data hold about 200,000 distinct CDR3 sequences, with more than 20% observed a single time. Time point defined: patch test 3, about 24 weeks after DPC sensitization. The treatment here: therapeutic diphenylcyclopropenone sensitization with weekly scalp DPC. Drawing of blood took place ahead of applying each patch test. Participating donors were patients with alopecia, aged 18 to 70 years, considered appropriate candidates for DPC. This chain joins TRBV28 and TRBJ2-7, with D perhaps being TRBD1 or TRBD2 (7 bases each). The specimen comprised whole blood, sampled in connection with sensitization to the hapten diphenylcyclopropenone (DPC). The TCR sequence derives from a woman aged 40 to 50 with alopecia areata. Some clones in this sample may be carry-over from other donors' samples. CDR3 sequence (DNA): TGTTCCAGCAGTTTATCAGGGGGAGGGCCCCTTCAGCAGTACTTC. Amino acids: CSSSLSGGGPLQQYF. Supplemented by reference TRBV28 and TRBJ2-7, the full variable domain reads DVKVTQSSRYLVKRTGEKVFLECVQDMDHENMFWYRQDPGLGLRLIYFSYDVKMKEKGDIPEGYSVSREKKERFSLILESASTNQTSMYLCSSSLSGGGPLQQYFGPGTRLTVT.